The source of this T cell receptor beta chain is a study of blood T cell repertoires in COVID-19. Study summary: Whether acute or convalescent, the COVID-19 samples came from the United States, Italy and Spain.

Seattle researchers signed up patients amid active infection and tracked them longitudinally. This clone was seen a handful of times. This CDR3 is 14 amino acids long. With V trimmed by 4 bases and J by 5 bases, 7 bases remained unmatched. CDR1 is SGHNT and CDR2 is YYREEE in the germline V gene (reference sequence). The assay was immunoSEQ multiplex PCR, and TCRdb's table has in-frame clones only and misses some. The data hold about 170,000 clones, with roughly 86% observed a single time. The material sequenced was peripheral blood. This clonotype originated in a woman at least 80 years old with COVID-19, enrolled during active disease. The chain carries TRBV5-4 and TRBJ2-7, with 9 bases aligning to TRBD1. The CDR3 region is CASSAGQGRDEQYF. CDR3 DNA: TGTGCCAGCAGCGCCGGACAGGGGAGGGACGAGCAGTACTTC. Supplemented by reference TRBV5-4 and TRBJ2-7, the full variable domain reads ETGVTQSPTHLIKTRGQQVTLRCSSQSGHNTVSWYQQALGQGPQFIFQYYREEENGRGNFPPRFSGLQFPNYSSELNVNALELDDSALYLCASSAGQGRDEQYFGPGTRLTVT.